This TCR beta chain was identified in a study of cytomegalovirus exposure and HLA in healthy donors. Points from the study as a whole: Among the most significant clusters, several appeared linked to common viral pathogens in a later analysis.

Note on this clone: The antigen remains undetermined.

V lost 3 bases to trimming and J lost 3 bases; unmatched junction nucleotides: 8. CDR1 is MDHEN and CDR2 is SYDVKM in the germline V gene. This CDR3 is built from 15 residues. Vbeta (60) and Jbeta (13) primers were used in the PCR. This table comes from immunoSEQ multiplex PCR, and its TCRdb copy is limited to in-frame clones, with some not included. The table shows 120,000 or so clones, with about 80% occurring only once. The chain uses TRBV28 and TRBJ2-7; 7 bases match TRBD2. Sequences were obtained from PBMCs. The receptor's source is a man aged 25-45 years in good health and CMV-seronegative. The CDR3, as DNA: TGTGCCAGCAGTTTGCTTGCGGGAGCTCGCTACGAGCAGTACTTC. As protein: CASSLLAGARYEQYF.